The 19 T cell receptor beta chains below were found in one sample sequenced in a study of blood T cell repertoires in COVID-19. The repertoire was sequenced with immunoSEQ multiplex PCR; TCRdb's copy has only in-frame clones and lacks some. The repertoire holds fewer than 55,000 clones, with over 75% as singletons. The source material was peripheral blood. The receptors originated from a man over 45 with active COVID-19.

This clone is medium-sized by share. The chain has TRBV10-1 and TRBJ1-6; 10 positions match TRBD1. The CDR3 totals 15 residues. Germline assignment: CDR1 WNHNN and CDR2 SYGVQD (reference sequence). V lost 2 bases, J lost 9 bases, and 4 bases stayed unmatched. The chain's CDR3 is CASSEPTGGSSPLHF. The CDR3 nucleotides are TGCGCCAGCAGTGAGCCGACAGGGGGCAGTTCACCCCTCCACTTT.

This rearrangement joins TRBV7-2 to TRBJ2-2; 9 bases line up with TRBD1. CDR3 length: 14 amino acids. CDR1 is SGHTA and CDR2 is FQGNSA in the germline V gene. Germline trimming cut 5 bases from V and 5 bases from J; bases unmatched to any gene: 3. In nucleotides, the CDR3 is TGTGCCAGCAGCCGGGACAGGGCAACCGGGGAGCTGTTTTTT. Translation gives CASSRDRATGELFF.

This clone occurred a few times. The chain joins TRBV7-9 to TRBJ1-4; 7 bases are shared with TRBD1. V shed 5 bases, J shed 0 bases, and the junction held 3 bases outside the gene matches. The CDR3 runs 15 residues. Looked up from germline, CDR1 is SEHNR and CDR2 is FQNEAQ (reference sequence). The CDR3 is CASSRDRTTNEKLFF. The CDR3, as DNA: TGTGCCAGCAGCCGGGACAGAACAACTAATGAAAAACTGTTTTTT.

The V call is TRBV27, the J call TRBJ2-3; no firm D call. Germline V CDR1 and CDR2: MNHEY, SMNVEV (reference sequence). V was shortened by 2 bases and J by 6 bases, with 12 bases between the two germline ends. The length of the CDR3 is 14 residues. The CDR3 reads CASSLNGLVDTQYF. CDR3 DNA: TGTGCCAGCAGTTTAAACGGGTTAGTGGATACGCAGTATTTT.

V and J are TRBV13 and TRBJ1-4; a weak D match, TRBD1 (5 bases). Germline V gives CDR1 PRHDT, CDR2 FYEKMQ (reference sequence). Trimming removed 7 bases at V and 8 bases at J, with 14 bases between. This CDR3 comprises 13 residues. CDR3 loop: CASKLRAGEKLFF. Here the CDR3 DNA reads TGTGCCAGCAAGCTCAGGGCTGGGGAAAAACTGTTTTTT.

The chain uses TRBV9 and TRBJ2-3, with D tentatively TRBD2 (5 bases). Trimming removed 3 bases from V and 0 bases from J, with 8 bases in between. This CDR3 has 14 residues. Germline CDR1 and CDR2: SGDLS and YYNGEE. CDR3 sequence reads: CASSDWTSTDTQYF. The DNA of the CDR3 is TGTGCCAGCAGCGACTGGACTAGCACAGATACGCAGTATTTT.

The V call is TRBV4-2, the J call TRBJ1-1; D unresolved. The germline V gene encodes CDR1 LGHNA and CDR2 YNFKEQ. The CDR3 has 14 amino acids. Between the trimmed V and J ends, which lost 0 bases and 1 base, there was a span of 6 bases. The CDR3 loop is CASSQEGRNTEAFF. The CDR3 DNA sequence: TGTGCCAGCAGCCAAGAGGGCAGGAACACTGAAGCTTTCTTT.

The V call is TRBV5-1, the J call TRBJ2-5, with a possible D match to TRBD1 (5 bases). Germline-derived CDR1 and CDR2 are SGHRS and YFSETQ. This CDR3 region has 14 residues. V was pared by 6 bases and J by 4 bases, with 16 bases between. The CDR3 DNA is TGCGCCAGCAAAGGGGCCCCCGCCCGAGAGACCCAGTACTTC. As protein: CASKGAPARETQYF. The entire variable domain, with the rest obtained from reference TRBV5-1 and TRBJ2-5, is as follows: KAGVTQTPRYLIKTRGQQVTLSCSPISGHRSVSWYQQTPGQGLQFLFEYFSETQRNKGNFPGRFSGRQFSNSRSEMNVSTLELGDSALYLCASKGAPARETQYFGPGTRLLVL.

The gene calls are TRBV9 and TRBJ2-5, with TRBD2 matching 7 bases. This CDR3 is 14 amino acids long. Looked up from germline, CDR1 is SGDLS and CDR2 is YYNGEE. With 4 bases clipped from V and 5 bases from J, the junction kept 8 bases outside the gene matches. CDR3 sequence reads: CASSTSGGRETQYF. The CDR3 DNA is TGTGCCAGCAGCACCTCCGGGGGGAGGGAGACCCAGTACTTC.

V gene TRBV2 combines with J gene TRBJ1-2, with 8 bases matching TRBD1. V lost 7 bases, J lost 7 bases, and 11 bases stayed unmatched. The CDR3 sequence is 14 residues long. Germline V gene sequence: CDR1 SNHLY, CDR2 FYNNEI. The CDR3 loop is CASIGTGVTLGYTF. The DNA for the CDR3 is TGTGCCAGCATCGGGACAGGAGTTACTCTTGGCTACACCTTC. The entire variable domain, with the rest obtained from reference TRBV2 and TRBJ1-2, is as follows: EPEVTQTPSHQVTQMGQEVILRCVPISNHLYFYWYRQILGQKVEFLVSFYNNEISEKSEIFDDQFSVERPDGSNFTLKIRSTKLEDSAMYFCASIGTGVTLGYTFGSGTRLTVV.

The rearrangement joins TRBV7-2 to TRBJ2-2, with D unclear. Germline lookup yields CDR1 SGHTA and CDR2 FQGNSA. The V and J ends lost 0 bases and 6 bases respectively, with 11 bases between them. The CDR3 spans 15 residues. CDR3 nucleotides: TGTGCCAGCAGCTTAGCGCCCGGTGCGGCCGGGGAGCTGTTTTTT. Protein sequence: CASSLAPGAAGELFF.

This chain joins TRBV18 and TRBJ2-7, with 7 bases that match TRBD1. Germline V gives CDR1 KGHSH, CDR2 LQKENI. The CDR3 has 13 amino acids. The V segment lost 4 bases and the J segment 3 bases; nucleotides outside the gene matches: 3. The CDR3 here is CASSQTGVYEQYF. The CDR3 DNA reads as TGTGCCAGCTCACAAACAGGGGTCTACGAGCAGTACTTC.

The V gene is TRBV2, the J gene TRBJ1-2, with no clear D. The germline V and J ends were trimmed by 9 bases and 2 bases, with 10 bases remaining between them. Germline CDR1 is SNHLY and CDR2 is FYNNEI. The CDR3 spans 12 residues. CDR3 DNA sequence: TGTGCCAGTCGGACTCGAAACTATGGCTACACCTTC. Amino acids: CASRTRNYGYTF.

This rearrangement joins TRBV5-4 to TRBJ2-1; D is undetermined. Germline values: CDR1 SGHNT, CDR2 YYREEE (reference sequence). This CDR3 is 12 amino acids long. Trimming removed 2 bases at V and 9 bases at J, with 9 bases between. In nucleotides, the CDR3 is TGTGCCAGCAGCTTAAGAGGAACTGAGCAGTTCTTC. It encodes CASSLRGTEQFF.

This chain links TRBV3-1 (or the pseudogene TRBV3-2) with TRBJ1-3; D gene ambiguous. The germline V gene encodes CDR1 LGHDT and CDR2 YNNKEL (reference sequence). Trimming cost V 0 bases and J 5 bases, with 14 bases left between them. The CDR3 loop spans 16 amino acids. For the CDR3, the DNA is TGTGCCAGCAGCCAAGATCTGAGGTCGAACAGAAACACCATATATTTT. Its protein product is CASSQDLRSNRNTIYF.

The chain recombines TRBV18 with TRBJ2-3, with TRBD2 matching 12 bases. Per the germline V gene, CDR1 is KGHSH and CDR2 is LQKENI. The CDR3 contains 17 residues. With V trimmed by 1 base and J by 0 bases, 2 bases remained unmatched. The CDR3, as DNA: TGTGCCAGCTCACCACTAGGGACTAGCGGGAGCACAGATACGCAGTATTTT. This translates into CASSPLGTSGSTDTQYF. The whole variable domain, filled in from reference TRBV18 and TRBJ2-3, reads NAGVMQNPRHLVRRRGQEARLRCSPMKGHSHVYWYRQLPEEGLKFMVYLQKENIIDESGMPKERFSAEFPKEGPSILRIQQVVRGDSAAYFCASSPLGTSGSTDTQYFGPGTRLTVL.

The chain uses TRBV19 and TRBJ1-3; 9 positions match TRBD1. CDR1 is LNHDA, CDR2 SQIVND, per germline (reference sequence). The V gene end was trimmed by 6 bases and the J gene end by 2 bases; junction bases not matched to a gene: 8. The CDR3 has 16 residues. The CDR3 loop is CASSLRWTGAGNTIYF. DNA of the CDR3: TGTGCCAGTAGCTTAAGATGGACAGGGGCTGGAAACACCATATATTTT.

The chain joins TRBV7-2 to TRBJ1-1; possibly TRBD1 for D (6 bases). The CDR3 covers 13 residues. The V gene's germline CDR1 is SGHTA and CDR2 FQGNSA. The germline V and J ends were trimmed by 2 bases and 4 bases, with 8 bases remaining between them. The CDR3 region is CASSLRGGTEAFF. In DNA, the CDR3 is TGTGCCAGCAGCTTAAGGGGGGGCACTGAAGCTTTCTTT.

The CDR3 is CAYTGARGNTEAFF. The CDR3, as DNA: TGTGCCTATACAGGGGCCCGTGGGAACACTGAAGCTTTCTTT. V usage is TRBV30 and J usage is TRBJ1-1; 7 positions agree with TRBD1. Germline CDR1 GTSNPN, CDR2 SVGIG (reference sequence). V gave up 7 bases and J gave up 1 base; unmatched junction bases: 9. The CDR3 sequence is 14 residues long.